Listed here are 21 T cell receptor beta chains from one sample, sequenced in a study of patients and donors after allogeneic stem cell transplantation. TCRdb re-called the RT-PCR reads with MiXCR, one entry per CDR3 protein. The sample lists approximately 200,000 distinct CDR3 sequences, less than 50% occurring once. Sequenced input: blood, either unsorted or a sorted T cell fraction (not recorded which). The receptors here all came from a human donor who was either an allogeneic HSCT recipient or a stem cell or donor lymphocyte infusion donor (not recorded which). It is not recorded whose cells these are; they may come from a transplant donor.

This chain links TRBV20-1 with TRBJ1-2, with a tentative D call TRBD1 (6 bases). This CDR3 contains 11 residues. V was trimmed by 8 bases and J by 6 bases, leaving 13 bases between them. Germline assignment: CDR1 DFQATT and CDR2 SNEGSKA (reference sequence). This chain's CDR3 is CSSQGFDGYTF. The CDR3 DNA sequence: TGCAGTTCACAGGGTTTCGATGGCTACACCTTC.

The sample holds a few counts of this clonotype. This sequence joins TRBV10-3 and TRBJ1-2, with TRBD1 as a possible D gene (6 bases). Trimming left V 2 bases short and J 8 bases short, with 18 bases between. This CDR3 region has 15 residues. Germline CDR1 and CDR2: ENHRY and SYGVKD. Here the CDR3 reads CAISESLQGLRGYTF. The CDR3 nucleotides are TGTGCCATCAGTGAGAGTTTACAGGGTCTGCGGGGCTACACCTTC.

The V and J genes are TRBV12-3 or TRBV12-4 and TRBJ2-2; a weak D match, TRBD2 (6 bases). V was trimmed by 8 bases and J by 4 bases, leaving 23 bases between them. The CDR3 covers 17 residues. The CDR3 sequence: CASSGRDKLGSTGELFF. CDR3 DNA: TGTGCCAGCTCCGGGCGGGATAAGCTCGGGAGCACCGGGGAGCTGTTTTTT.

The chain is built from TRBV2 and TRBJ1-2; D perhaps matches TRBD1 (6 bases). The CDR3 contains 14 residues. Trimming removed 3 bases from V and 3 bases from J, with 11 bases in between. The germline V gene encodes CDR1 SNHLY and CDR2 FYNNEI. As DNA, the CDR3 is TGTGCCAGCAGTGAGGGGGGCAGCTACTATGGCTACACCTTC. Encoded protein: CASSEGGSYYGYTF. The whole variable domain, filled in from reference TRBV2 and TRBJ1-2, reads EPEVTQTPSHQVTQMGQEVILRCVPISNHLYFYWYRQILGQKVEFLVSFYNNEISEKSEIFDDQFSVERPDGSNFTLKIRSTKLEDSAMYFCASSEGGSYYGYTFGSGTRLTVV.

The CDR3 region is CSASPKVSNQPQHF. CDR3 DNA: TGCAGTGCTAGCCCTAAGGTTAGCAATCAGCCCCAGCATTTT. The rearrangement links TRBV20-1 to TRBJ1-5; the D is unclear. The CDR3 runs to 14 residues. Germline CDR1 and CDR2: DFQATT and SNEGSKA (reference sequence). V lost 3 bases and J lost 0, with 9 bases in between.

V is TRBV10-3 and J is TRBJ1-1; no firm D call. The V gene's germline CDR1 is ENHRY and CDR2 SYGVKD. The CDR3 consists of 14 residues. V lost 6 bases to trimming and J lost 1 base, with 12 bases between them. The CDR3 sequence: CAIRRHGGNTEAFF. The CDR3 DNA reads TGTGCCATCAGGAGACACGGTGGGAACACTGAAGCTTTCTTT.

This chain connects TRBV7-9 to TRBJ1-2, with D unresolved. This CDR3 region has 12 residues. V shed 4 bases and J shed 3 bases, with 6 bases lying between them. Germline loops: CDR1 SEHNR, CDR2 FQNEAQ (reference sequence). CDR3 in amino acids: CASSSEHYGYTF. CDR3 nucleotide sequence: TGTGCCAGCAGCTCAGAGCACTATGGCTACACCTTC. The variable domain in full, with the rest retrieved from reference TRBV7-9 and TRBJ1-2, is DTGVSQNPRHKITKRGQNVTFRCDPISEHNRLYWYRQTLGQGPEFLTYFQNEAQLEKSRLLSDRFSAERPKGSFSTLEIQRTEQGDSAMYLCASSSEHYGYTFGSGTRLTVV.

V and J are TRBV5-1 and TRBJ2-1; TRBD2 might be the D (5 bases). V lost 0 bases, J lost 4 bases, and 14 bases lay in between. Looked up from germline, CDR1 is SGHRS and CDR2 is YFSETQ. There are 16 residues in the CDR3. The DNA for the CDR3 is TGCGCCAGCAGCTTGGCGGGGAACCGAGGGTACAATGAGCAGTTCTTC. Protein sequence: CASSLAGNRGYNEQFF. Using reference TRBV5-1 and TRBJ2-1 for the parts outside the CDR3, the full variable domain is KAGVTQTPRYLIKTRGQQVTLSCSPISGHRSVSWYQQTPGQGLQFLFEYFSETQRNKGNFPGRFSGRQFSNSRSEMNVSTLELGDSALYLCASSLAGNRGYNEQFFGPGTRLTVL.

The gene calls are TRBV30 and TRBJ2-7; no reliable D call. Trimming shortened V by 0 bases and J by 7 bases, and 7 bases separated the two germline ends. The germline V gene has CDR1 GTSNPN and CDR2 SVGIG (reference sequence). This CDR3 has 11 amino acids. The CDR3 region is CAWSVSEEQYF. DNA for the CDR3: TGTGCCTGGAGTGTAAGTGAGGAGCAGTACTTC.

The chain combines TRBV4-2 with TRBJ1-4, with 9 bases lining up with TRBD1. CDR1 and CDR2 (germline): LGHNA, YNFKEQ. The V gene end was trimmed by 2 bases and the J gene end by 0 bases; junction bases not matched to a gene: 7. The CDR3 is made up of 18 amino acids. This CDR3 reads CASSQKTGGASTNEKLFF. The CDR3 coding sequence is TGTGCCAGCAGCCAAAAGACAGGGGGGGCTTCAACTAATGAAAAACTGTTTTTT.

This chain links TRBV10-3 with TRBJ2-5; 8 positions agree with TRBD1. Per germline, CDR1 ENHRY and CDR2 SYGVKD. The ends lost 3 bases at V and 2 bases at J; junction bases unmatched: 5. CDR3 size: 15 residues. Here the CDR3 DNA reads TGTGCCATCAGTGACTTGAGGACAGGGCAAGAGACCCAGTACTTC. Its protein product is CAISDLRTGQETQYF.

In DNA, the CDR3 is TGTGCCACCAGTGACCGGACAGACAACTATGGCTACACCTTC. Translated, it gives CATSDRTDNYGYTF. This chain joins TRBV24-1 and TRBJ1-2; D may be TRBD1 (6 bases). Germline V gives CDR1 KGHDR, CDR2 SFDVKD. Trimming removed 4 bases at V and 2 bases at J, with 10 bases between. This CDR3 comprises 14 residues.

The CDR3: CSASRRGGTDTQYF. The CDR3, as DNA: TGCAGTGCTAGTCGCCGGGGGGGCACAGATACGCAGTATTTT. The V gene is TRBV20-1, the J gene TRBJ2-3; 7 bases are a match to TRBD2. The germline CDR1 and CDR2 sequences are DFQATT and SNEGSKA (reference sequence). The V segment lost 3 bases and the J segment 1 base; nucleotides outside the gene matches: 4. The CDR3 totals 14 residues.

This clonotype was counted once. This rearrangement joins TRBV5-5 to TRBJ2-7; D ambiguous. The CDR3 consists of 15 residues. Trimming removed 0 bases from V and 0 bases from J, with 10 bases in between. Per the germline V gene, CDR1 is SGHKS and CDR2 is YYEKEE (reference sequence). The CDR3: CASSLGVDISYEQYF. In DNA, the CDR3 is TGTGCCAGCAGCTTGGGCGTCGACATCTCCTACGAGCAGTACTTC.

The genes are TRBV6-5 and TRBJ1-1, with TRBD1 as a possible D gene (6 bases). The germline CDR1 and CDR2 sequences are MNHEY and SVGAGI. This CDR3 spans 15 amino acids. Trimming took 1 base from V and 5 from J, leaving 14 bases between them. The CDR3 here is CASSYWGRGRTEAFF. CDR3 DNA sequence: TGTGCCAGCAGTTACTGGGGCAGGGGAAGAACTGAAGCTTTCTTT.

This sequence joins TRBV6-7 and TRBJ2-6, with D uncertain. TRBV6-7 is marked as an open reading frame, function uncertain. The CDR3 loop spans 13 amino acids. Trimming left V 7 bases short and J 2 bases short, with 6 bases between. The CDR3 coding sequence is TGTGCCAGCATGACAACTGGGGCCAACGTCCTGACTTTC. It translates to CASMTTGANVLTF.

This clonotype has a count of ten or more. The chain carries TRBV3-1 and TRBJ1-1; D uncertain. This CDR3 spans 14 amino acids. Germline V gene lookup returns CDR1 LGHDT and CDR2 YNNKEL (reference sequence). Deletions cut 4 bases from V and 3 bases from J, with 12 bases between. The CDR3 DNA reads as TGTGCCAGCAGCCCGCCCGACGGTTACACTGAAGCTTTCTTT. This gives the protein CASSPPDGYTEAFF.

This clonotype has more than one count but fewer than ten. The rearrangement links TRBV15 to TRBJ1-1; no firm D call. The CDR3 extends over 12 amino acids. The germline V gene has CDR1 LNHNV and CDR2 YYDKDF (reference sequence). The V gene lost 9 bases and the J gene lost 4 bases, with 12 bases spanning the gap. The CDR3 loop reads CATRSGGTEAFF. The CDR3 nucleotides read TGTGCCACGCGGTCGGGCGGCACTGAAGCTTTCTTT.

This clonotype was observed a handful of times. The DNA for the CDR3 is TGCAGTGCTAGAGATGGTCGGACTAGCGTGAACACCGGGGAGCTGTTTTTT. This encodes CSARDGRTSVNTGELFF. V and J are TRBV20-1 and TRBJ2-2, with 9 bases matching TRBD2. The CDR3 is 17 residues long. The germline V gene has CDR1 DFQATT and CDR2 SNEGSKA (reference sequence). V shed 0 bases, J shed 1 base, and the junction held 6 bases outside the gene matches.

V gene TRBV5-4 combines with J gene TRBJ1-4; 7 nucleotides align to TRBD1. The CDR3 runs to 14 residues. Germline V gene data show CDR1 as SGHNT and CDR2 as YYREEE (reference sequence). With V trimmed by 4 bases and J by 2 bases, 2 bases remained unmatched. The CDR3 loop is CASSKGQTNEKLFF. In nucleotides, the CDR3 is TGTGCCAGCAGCAAGGGACAGACTAATGAAAAACTGTTTTTT.

The chain carries TRBV6-5 and TRBJ2-2, with 7 nucleotides matching TRBD1. The CDR3 is made up of 15 amino acids. The V gene's germline CDR1 is MNHEY and CDR2 SVGAGI. V trimming: 8 bases; J trimming: 1 base; junction bases outside the gene matches: 7. The DNA for the CDR3 is TGTGCCAGCCGAAAGGACAGGTGGAACACCGGGGAGCTGTTTTTT. This codes for CASRKDRWNTGELFF.